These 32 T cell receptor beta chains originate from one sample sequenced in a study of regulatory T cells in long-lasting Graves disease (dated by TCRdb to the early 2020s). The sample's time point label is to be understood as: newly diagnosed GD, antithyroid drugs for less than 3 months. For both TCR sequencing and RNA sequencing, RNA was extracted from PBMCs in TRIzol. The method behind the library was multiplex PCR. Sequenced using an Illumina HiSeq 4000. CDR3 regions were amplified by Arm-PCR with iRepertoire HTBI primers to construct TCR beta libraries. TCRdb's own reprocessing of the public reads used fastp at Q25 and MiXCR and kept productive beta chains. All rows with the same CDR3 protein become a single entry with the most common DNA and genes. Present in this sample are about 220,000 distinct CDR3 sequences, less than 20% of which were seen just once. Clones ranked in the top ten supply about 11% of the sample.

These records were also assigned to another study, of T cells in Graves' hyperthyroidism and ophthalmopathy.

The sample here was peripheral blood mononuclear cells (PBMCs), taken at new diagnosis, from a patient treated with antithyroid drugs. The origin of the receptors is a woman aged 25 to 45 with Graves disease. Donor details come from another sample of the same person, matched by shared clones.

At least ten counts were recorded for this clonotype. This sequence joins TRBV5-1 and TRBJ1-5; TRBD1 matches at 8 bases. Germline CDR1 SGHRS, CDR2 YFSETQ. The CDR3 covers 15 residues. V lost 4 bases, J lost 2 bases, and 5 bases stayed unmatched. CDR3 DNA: TGCGCCAGCAGCCGTGAGACAGGGGGCAATCAGCCCCAGCATTTT. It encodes CASSRETGGNQPQHF.

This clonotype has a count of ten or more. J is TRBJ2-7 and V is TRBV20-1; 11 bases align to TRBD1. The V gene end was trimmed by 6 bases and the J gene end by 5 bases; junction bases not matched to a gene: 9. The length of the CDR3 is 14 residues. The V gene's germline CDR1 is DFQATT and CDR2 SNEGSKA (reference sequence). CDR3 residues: CSADARDRGNEQYF. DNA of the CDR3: TGCAGTGCCGACGCCCGGGACAGGGGGAACGAGCAGTACTTC.

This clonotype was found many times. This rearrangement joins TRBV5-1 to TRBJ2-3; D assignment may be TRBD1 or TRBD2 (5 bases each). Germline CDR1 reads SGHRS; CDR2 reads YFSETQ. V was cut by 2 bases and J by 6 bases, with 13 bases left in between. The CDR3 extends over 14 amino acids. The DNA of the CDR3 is TGCGCCAGCAGCTTCGGGGCGACCGGTGATACGCAGTATTTT. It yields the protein CASSFGATGDTQYF. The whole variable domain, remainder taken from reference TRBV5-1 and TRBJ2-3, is KAGVTQTPRYLIKTRGQQVTLSCSPISGHRSVSWYQQTPGQGLQFLFEYFSETQRNKGNFPGRFSGRQFSNSRSEMNVSTLELGDSALYLCASSFGATGDTQYFGPGTRLTVL.

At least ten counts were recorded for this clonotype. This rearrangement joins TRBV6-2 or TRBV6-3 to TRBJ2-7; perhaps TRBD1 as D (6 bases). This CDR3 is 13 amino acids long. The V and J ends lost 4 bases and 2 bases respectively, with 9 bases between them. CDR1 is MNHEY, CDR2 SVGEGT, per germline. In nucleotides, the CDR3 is TGTGCCAGCAGTTGGACAGAACCCTACGAGCAGTACTTC. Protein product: CASSWTEPYEQYF.

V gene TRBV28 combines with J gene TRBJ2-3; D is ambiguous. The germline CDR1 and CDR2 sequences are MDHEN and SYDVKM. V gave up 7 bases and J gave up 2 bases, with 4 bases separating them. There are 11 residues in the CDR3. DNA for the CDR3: TGTGCCAGCACTTACACAGATACGCAGTATTTT. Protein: CASTYTDTQYF.

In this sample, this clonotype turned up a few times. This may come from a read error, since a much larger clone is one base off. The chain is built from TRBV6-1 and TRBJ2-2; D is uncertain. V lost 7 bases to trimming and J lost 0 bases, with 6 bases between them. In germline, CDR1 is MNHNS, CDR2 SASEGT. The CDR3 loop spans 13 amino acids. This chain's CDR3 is CASKETNTGELFF. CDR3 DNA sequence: TGTGCCAGCAAGGAGACGAACACCGGGGAGCTGTTTTTT.

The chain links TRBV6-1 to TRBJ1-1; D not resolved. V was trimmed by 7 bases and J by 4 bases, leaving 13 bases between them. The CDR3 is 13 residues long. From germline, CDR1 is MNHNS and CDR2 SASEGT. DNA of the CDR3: TGTGCCAGCACCAGAGGCGAAAGCACTGAAGCTTTCTTT. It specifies CASTRGESTEAFF.

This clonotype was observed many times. The CDR3 reads CASSRDRAYGYTF. In nucleotides, the CDR3 is TGTGCCAGCAGTCGGGACAGAGCCTACGGCTACACCTTC. V is TRBV12-3 or TRBV12-4 and J is TRBJ1-2; 7 bases fit TRBD1. Trimming removed 5 bases from V and 8 bases from J; junction bases left unmatched: 8. This CDR3 spans 13 amino acids.

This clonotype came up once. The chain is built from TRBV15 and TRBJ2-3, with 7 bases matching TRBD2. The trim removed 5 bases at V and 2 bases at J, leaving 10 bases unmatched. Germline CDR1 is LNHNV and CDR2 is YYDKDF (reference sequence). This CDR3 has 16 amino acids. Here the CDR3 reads CATSGGLVRDTDTQYF. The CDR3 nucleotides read TGTGCCACCAGCGGAGGACTAGTAAGGGACACAGATACGCAGTATTTT.

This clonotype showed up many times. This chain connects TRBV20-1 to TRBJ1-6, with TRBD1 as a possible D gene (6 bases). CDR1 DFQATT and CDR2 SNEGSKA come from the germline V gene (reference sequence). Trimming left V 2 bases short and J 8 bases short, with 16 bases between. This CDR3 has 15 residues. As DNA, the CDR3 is TGCAGTGCTAGATCGGTACAGGGTCGGGATTCACCCCTCCACTTT. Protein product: CSARSVQGRDSPLHF.

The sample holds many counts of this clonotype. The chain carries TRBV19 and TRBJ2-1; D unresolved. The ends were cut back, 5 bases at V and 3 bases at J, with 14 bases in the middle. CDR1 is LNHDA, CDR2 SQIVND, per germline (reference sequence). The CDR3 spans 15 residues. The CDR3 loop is CASSAQIVNYNEQFF. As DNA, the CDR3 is TGTGCCAGTAGTGCTCAGATCGTAAACTACAATGAGCAGTTCTTC.

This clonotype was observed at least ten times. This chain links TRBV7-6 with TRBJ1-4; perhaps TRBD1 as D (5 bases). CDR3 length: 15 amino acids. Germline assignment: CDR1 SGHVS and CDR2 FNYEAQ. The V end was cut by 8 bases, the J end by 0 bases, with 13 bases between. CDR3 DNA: TGTGCCAGCGGGGCAGGCCCCGCAACTAATGAAAAACTGTTTTTT. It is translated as CASGAGPATNEKLFF.

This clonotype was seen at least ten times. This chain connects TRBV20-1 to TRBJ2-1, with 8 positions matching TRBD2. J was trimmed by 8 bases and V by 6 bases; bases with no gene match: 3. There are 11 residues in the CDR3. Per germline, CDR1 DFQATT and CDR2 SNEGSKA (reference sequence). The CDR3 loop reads CSAGTSHEQFF. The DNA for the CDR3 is TGCAGTGCGGGGACTAGTCATGAGCAGTTCTTC.

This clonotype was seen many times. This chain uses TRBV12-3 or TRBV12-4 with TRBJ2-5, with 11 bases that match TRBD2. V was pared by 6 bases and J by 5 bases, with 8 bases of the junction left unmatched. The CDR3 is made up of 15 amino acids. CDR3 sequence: CASSATSGAVETQYF. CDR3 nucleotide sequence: TGTGCCAGCAGCGCGACTAGCGGGGCCGTGGAGACCCAGTACTTC.

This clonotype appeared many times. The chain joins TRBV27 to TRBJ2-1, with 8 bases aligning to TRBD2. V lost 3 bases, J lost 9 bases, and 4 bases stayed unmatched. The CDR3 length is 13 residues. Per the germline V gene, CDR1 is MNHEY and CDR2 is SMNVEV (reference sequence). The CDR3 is CASSFRGGLEQFF. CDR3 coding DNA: TGTGCCAGCAGTTTCCGGGGGGGCCTTGAGCAGTTCTTC.

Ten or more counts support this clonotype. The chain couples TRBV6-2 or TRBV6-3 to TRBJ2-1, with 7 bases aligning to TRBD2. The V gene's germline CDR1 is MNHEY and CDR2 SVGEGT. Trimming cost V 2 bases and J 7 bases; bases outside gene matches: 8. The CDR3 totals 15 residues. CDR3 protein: CASSYRGREWNEQFF. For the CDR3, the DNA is TGTGCCAGCAGTTACCGGGGGAGGGAGTGGAATGAGCAGTTCTTC.

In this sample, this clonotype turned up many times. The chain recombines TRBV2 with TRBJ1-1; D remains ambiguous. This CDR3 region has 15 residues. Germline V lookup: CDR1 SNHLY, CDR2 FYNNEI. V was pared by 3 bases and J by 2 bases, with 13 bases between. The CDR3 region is CASSEGRGINTEAFF. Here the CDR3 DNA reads TGTGCCAGCAGTGAGGGAAGAGGGATCAACACTGAAGCTTTCTTT.

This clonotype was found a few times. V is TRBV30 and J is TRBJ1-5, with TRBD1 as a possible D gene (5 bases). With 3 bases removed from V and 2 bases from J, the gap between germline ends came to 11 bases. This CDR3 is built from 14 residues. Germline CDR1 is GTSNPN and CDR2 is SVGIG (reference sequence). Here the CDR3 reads CAWSRAGGNQPQHF. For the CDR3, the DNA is TGTGCCTGGAGCAGGGCAGGAGGCAATCAGCCCCAGCATTTT.

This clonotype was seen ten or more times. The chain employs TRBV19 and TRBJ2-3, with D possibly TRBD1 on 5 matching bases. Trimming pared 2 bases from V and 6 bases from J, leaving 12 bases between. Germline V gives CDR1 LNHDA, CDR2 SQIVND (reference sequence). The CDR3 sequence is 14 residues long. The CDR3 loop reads CASSITTVSDTQYF. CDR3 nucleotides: TGTGCCAGTAGTATAACGACAGTATCCGATACGCAGTATTTT.

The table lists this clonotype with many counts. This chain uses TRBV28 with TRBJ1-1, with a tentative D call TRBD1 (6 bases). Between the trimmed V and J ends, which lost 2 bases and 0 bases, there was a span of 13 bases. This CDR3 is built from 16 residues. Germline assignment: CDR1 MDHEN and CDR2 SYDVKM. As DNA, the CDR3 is TGTGCCAGCAGTTTACCCGTTGGGGGCATGAACACTGAAGCTTTCTTT. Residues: CASSLPVGGMNTEAFF.

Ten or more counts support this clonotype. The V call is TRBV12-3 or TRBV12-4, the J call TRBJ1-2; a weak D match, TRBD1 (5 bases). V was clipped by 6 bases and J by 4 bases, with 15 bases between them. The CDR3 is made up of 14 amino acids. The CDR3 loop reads CASSAFRGIYGYTF. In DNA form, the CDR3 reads TGTGCCAGCAGCGCCTTTCGGGGGATCTATGGCTACACCTTC.

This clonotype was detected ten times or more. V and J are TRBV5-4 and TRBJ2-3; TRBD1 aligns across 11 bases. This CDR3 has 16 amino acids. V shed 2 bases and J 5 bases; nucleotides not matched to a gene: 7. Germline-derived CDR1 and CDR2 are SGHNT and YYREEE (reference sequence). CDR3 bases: TGTGCCAGCAGCTTCGACGGACAGGGGGCTGGAGATACGCAGTATTTT. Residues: CASSFDGQGAGDTQYF.

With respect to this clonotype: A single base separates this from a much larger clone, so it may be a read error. The CDR3 DNA reads TGTGCCAGCAGCCTAGACGGGCGGGGGGGCGTGGACGAGCAGTTCTTC. The encoded protein is CASSLDGRGGVDEQFF. The rearrangement joins TRBV11-3 to TRBJ2-1; 9 bases fit TRBD2. Germline values: CDR1 SGHNT, CDR2 YENEEA. The CDR3 loop spans 16 amino acids.

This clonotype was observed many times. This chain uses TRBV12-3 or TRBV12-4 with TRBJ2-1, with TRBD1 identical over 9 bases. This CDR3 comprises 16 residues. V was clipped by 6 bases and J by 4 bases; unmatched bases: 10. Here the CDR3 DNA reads TGTGCCAGCAGCTCCGCCCAGGGACAGGGTTACAATGAGCAGTTCTTC. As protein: CASSSAQGQGYNEQFF.

The CDR3 sequence is CASSQVAGGKYGYTF. Written as DNA, the CDR3 is TGTGCCAGCAGCCAAGTGGCAGGGGGCAAATATGGCTACACCTTC. The chain couples TRBV14 to TRBJ1-2; 8 nucleotides align to TRBD1. Germline values: CDR1 SGHDN, CDR2 FVKESK. The CDR3 extends over 15 amino acids. V gave up 1 base and J gave up 5 bases; unmatched junction bases: 6. Combining the CDR3 with reference TRBV14 and TRBJ1-2 gives the whole variable domain EAGVTQFPSHSVIEKGQTVTLRCDPISGHDNLYWYRRVMGKEIKFLLHFVKESKQDESGMPNNRFLAERTGGTYSTLKVQPAELEDSGVYFCASSQVAGGKYGYTFGSGTRLTVV.

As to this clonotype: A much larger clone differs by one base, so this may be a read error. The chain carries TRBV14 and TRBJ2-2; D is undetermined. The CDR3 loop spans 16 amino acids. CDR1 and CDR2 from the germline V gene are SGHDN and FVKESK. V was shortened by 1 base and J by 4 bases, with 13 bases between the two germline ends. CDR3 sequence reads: CASSQARNIPTGELFF. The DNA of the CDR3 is TGTGCCAGCAGCCAAGCCAGGAACATTCCCACCGGGGAGCTGTTTTTT.

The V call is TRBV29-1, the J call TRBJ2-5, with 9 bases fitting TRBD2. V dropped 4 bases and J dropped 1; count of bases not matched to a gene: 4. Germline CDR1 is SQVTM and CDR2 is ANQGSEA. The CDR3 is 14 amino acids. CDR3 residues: CSVGSSGAQETQYF. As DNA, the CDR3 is TGCAGCGTTGGGTCTAGCGGGGCCCAAGAGACCCAGTACTTC.

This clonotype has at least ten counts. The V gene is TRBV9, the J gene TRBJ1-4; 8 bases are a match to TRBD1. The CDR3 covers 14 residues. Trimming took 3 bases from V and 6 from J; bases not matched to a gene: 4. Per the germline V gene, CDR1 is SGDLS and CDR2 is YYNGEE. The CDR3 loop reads CASSAQGEDEKLFF. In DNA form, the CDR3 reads TGTGCCAGCAGCGCACAGGGGGAAGATGAAAAACTGTTTTTT.

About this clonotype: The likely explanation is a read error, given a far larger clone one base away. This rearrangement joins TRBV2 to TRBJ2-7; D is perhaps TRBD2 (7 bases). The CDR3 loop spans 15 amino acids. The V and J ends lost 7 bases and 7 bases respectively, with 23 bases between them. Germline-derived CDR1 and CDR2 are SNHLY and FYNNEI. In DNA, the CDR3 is TGTGCCAGCACCCTTCTCCTCGGGGGGCCGAGTGAGCAGTACTTC. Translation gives CASTLLLGGPSEQYF. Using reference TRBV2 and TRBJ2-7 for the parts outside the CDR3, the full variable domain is EPEVTQTPSHQVTQMGQEVILRCVPISNHLYFYWYRQILGQKVEFLVSFYNNEISEKSEIFDDQFSVERPDGSNFTLKIRSTKLEDSAMYFCASTLLLGGPSEQYFGPGTRLTVT.

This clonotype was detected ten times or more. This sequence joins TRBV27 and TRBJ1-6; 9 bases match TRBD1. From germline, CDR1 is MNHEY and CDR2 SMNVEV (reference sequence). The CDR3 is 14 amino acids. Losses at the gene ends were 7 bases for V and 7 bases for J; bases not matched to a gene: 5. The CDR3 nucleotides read TGTGCCAGCACCAAAACAGGGGGCAATTCACCCCTCCACTTT. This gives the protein CASTKTGGNSPLHF.

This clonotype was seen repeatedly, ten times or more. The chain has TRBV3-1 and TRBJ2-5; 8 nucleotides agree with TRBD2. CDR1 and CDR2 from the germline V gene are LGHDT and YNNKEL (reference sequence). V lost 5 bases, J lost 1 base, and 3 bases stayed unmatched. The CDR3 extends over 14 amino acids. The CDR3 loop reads CASSFRGGQETQYF. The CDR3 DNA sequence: TGTGCCAGCAGCTTTCGGGGGGGCCAAGAGACCCAGTACTTC.

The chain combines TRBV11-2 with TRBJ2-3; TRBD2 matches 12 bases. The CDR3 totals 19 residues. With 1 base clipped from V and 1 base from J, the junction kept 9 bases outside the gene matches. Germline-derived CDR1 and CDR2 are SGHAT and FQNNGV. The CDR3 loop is CASSLGGGRLAGGTDTQYF. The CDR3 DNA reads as TGTGCCAGCAGCTTAGGCGGCGGGCGACTAGCGGGGGGCACAGATACGCAGTATTTT. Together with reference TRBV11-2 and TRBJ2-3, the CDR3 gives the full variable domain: EAGVAQSPRYKIIEKRQSVAFWCNPISGHATLYWYQQILGQGPKLLIQFQNNGVVDDSQLPKDRFSAERLKGVDSTLKIQPAKLEDSAVYLCASSLGGGRLAGGTDTQYFGPGTRLTVL.